These T cell receptor beta chains were read from a single sample in a study of response to subunit inactivated influenza vaccine. Each CDR3 protein gets one entry after TCRdb re-called the RT-PCR reads with MiXCR. Altogether approximately 700,000 distinct CDR3 sequences are present, approximately 15% being singletons, with the ten largest covering 5.5% to 8%. This material consisted of PBMCs from blood, taken 14 to 15 days before vaccination. The receptor source for this set is a man in his fifties who received an inactivated influenza vaccine. Each CDR3 is given with its conserved first and last residue. The order of the fields is V gene, J gene, clone size, D gene, CDR3 DNA, CDR3 protein. The D gene is left open where the match is weak. Rows may omit the clone size; those that give it use once, few, many or a size class.

>TRBV6-2/TRBV6-3|TRBJ2-5|once|TRBD2
TGTGCCAGCAGTTACCCGGGACTAGCGGGAGGGCAAGAGACCCAGTACTTC
CASSYPGLAGGQETQYF
>TRBV5-1|TRBJ2-5|-|-
TGCGCCAGCAAATTTTGGGACACCCAAGAGACCCAGTACTTC
CASKFWDTQETQYF
>TRBV10-3|TRBJ1-5|-|-
TGTTCCATCGGGCACCCCCGGCAGCCCCAGCATTTT
CSIGHPRQPQHF
>TRBV11-2|TRBJ2-4|many|-
TGTGCCAGCAGCTTAGGTCTGAAAAACATTCAGTACTTC
CASSLGLKNIQYF
>TRBV5-1|TRBJ2-5|-|TRBD1
TGCGCCAGCAGCTTGCCTAGACAGGGAGAGACCCAGTACTTC
CASSLPRQGETQYF
>TRBV7-9|TRBJ1-1|-|-
TGTGCCAGCAGCTTAGGTTGGGGTGAAGCTTTCTTT
CASSLGWGEAFF
>TRBV5-1|TRBJ2-2|-|TRBD1
TGCGCCAGCACAGGGGGCCTGAACACCGGGGAGCTGTTTTTT
CASTGGLNTGELFF
>TRBV24-1|TRBJ2-1|-|-
TGTGCCACCAGTGATTCAGGTCTCTCCTACAATGAGCAGTTCTTC
CATSDSGLSYNEQFF
>TRBV11-2|TRBJ2-5|-|TRBD2
TGTGCCAGCAGCTTAGATACCGGGACTAAACAAGAGACCCAGTACTTC
CASSLDTGTKQETQYF
>TRBV7-9|TRBJ2-7|-|TRBD1
TGTGCCAGCAGCTTTGTGGACAGGGTAGGCGAGCAGTACTTC
CASSFVDRVGEQYF
>TRBV2|TRBJ2-2|few|TRBD2
TGTGCCAGTACCCGGGGGGGACTAGGAGGAACCGGGGAGCTGTTTTTT
CASTRGGLGGTGELFF
>TRBV7-9|TRBJ1-2|-|-
TGTGCCAGCAGCTCCTCGGCGGAGAACTATGGCTACACCTTC
CASSSSAENYGYTF
>TRBV29-1|TRBJ2-7|few|TRBD2
TGCAGCGTTGCTAGCGGGGGCTACGAGCAGTACTTC
CSVASGGYEQYF
>TRBV2|TRBJ2-7|-|TRBD2
TGTGCCAGCAGGACCCTACTGACTATAGCGGGTGCCTACGAGCAGTACTTC
CASRTLLTIAGAYEQYF
>TRBV4-2|TRBJ1-2|many|-
TGTGCCAGCAGCCCTGACTCCTGGACCCATGGCTACACCTTC
CASSPDSWTHGYTF
>TRBV7-8|TRBJ1-2|few|-
TGTGCCAGCAGCCCACGGTGGAGTGGGGACTATGGCTACACCTTC
CASSPRWSGDYGYTF
>TRBV28|TRBJ2-7|few|-
TGTGCCAGCAGTTTTGGGCAATACGAGCAGTACTTC
CASSFGQYEQYF
>TRBV20-1|TRBJ1-6|once|-
TGCAGTGCTAGAGCGGTCGAGGAAAATTCACCCCTCCACTTT
CSARAVEENSPLHF
>TRBV28|TRBJ1-6|-|-
TGTGCCAGCAGTTTCGGAGGGAACCCTGATAATTCACCCCTCCACTTT
CASSFGGNPDNSPLHF
>TRBV7-2|TRBJ2-5|few|TRBD2
TGTGCCAGCAGCTTTGGACTAGCGGGAGGCGAGACCCAGTACTTC
CASSFGLAGGETQYF
>TRBV4-3|TRBJ2-1|-|-
TGCGCCAGCAGCCAACTACCGGGACGGAGCAATGAGCAGTTCTTC
CASSQLPGRSNEQFF
>TRBV29-1|TRBJ2-3|few|TRBD2
TGCAGCGGCTCTCTGGGGGGGAACACAGATACGCAGTATTTT
CSGSLGGNTDTQYF
>TRBV7-9|TRBJ2-3|few|-
TGTGCCAGCAGCTTAAGTCAGGCGGCGCAGTATTTT
CASSLSQAAQYF
>TRBV6-6|TRBJ1-2|few|-
TGTGCCAGCAGGGCTTCACAGGACTATGGCTACACCTTC
CASRASQDYGYTF
>TRBV6-5|TRBJ2-5|few|-
TGTGCCAGCAGTTACTGGACAGAACGAATACAAGAGACCCAGTACTTC
CASSYWTERIQETQYF
>TRBV7-2|TRBJ1-5|-|-
TGTGCCAGCAGCCCGAGCGTTCAGGGGATTAGCAATCAGCCCCAGCATTTT
CASSPSVQGISNQPQHF
>TRBV6-1|TRBJ2-1|-|-
TGTGCCAGCAGTGAAACCCTACTCGCGGGATCCTACAATGAGCAGTTCTTC
CASSETLLAGSYNEQFF
>TRBV20-1|TRBJ2-7|many|-
TGCAGTGCGAGGCCCGGGGCGGTATCCTACGAGCAGTACTTC
CSARPGAVSYEQYF
>TRBV25-1|TRBJ2-5|few|-
TGTGCCAGCAGTGAATATATGACCCCCCGGGCCCAGTACTTC
CASSEYMTPRAQYF
>TRBV10-3|TRBJ2-1|many|-
TGTGCCATCAGGGGGGACTCGTCCTTGAATGAGCAGTTCTTC
CAIRGDSSLNEQFF
>TRBV7-9|TRBJ2-3|many|TRBD1
TGTGCCAGCAGCTTAAGGACAGGAGGCACAGATACGCAGTATTTT
CASSLRTGGTDTQYF
>TRBV11-2|TRBJ2-7|many|TRBD2
TGTGCCAGCAGCTGGGGACTAGCGGGATTAGGGGAGCAGTACTTC
CASSWGLAGLGEQYF
>TRBV28|TRBJ2-3|many|TRBD2
TGTGCCAGCAGTTTAGCTAGCGGGGCCACAGATACGCAGTATTTT
CASSLASGATDTQYF
>TRBV9|TRBJ2-1|few|-
TGTGCCAGCAGCGTAGCTGGAGGGAGGTCCTACAATGAGCAGTTCTTC
CASSVAGGRSYNEQFF
>TRBV14|TRBJ2-1|few|-
TGTGCCAGCTACCTGTGGAAGGACCCAAACAATGAGCAGTTCTTC
CASYLWKDPNNEQFF
>TRBV14|TRBJ2-4|-|-
TGTGCCAGCAGCCGTACTGTAGGACTAGCCAAAAACATTCAGTACTTC
CASSRTVGLAKNIQYF
>TRBV20-1|TRBJ1-2|-|-
TGCAGTGCGGGGACGGTGAACTATGGCTACACCTTC
CSAGTVNYGYTF
>TRBV4-2|TRBJ1-5|few|-
TGTGCCAGCAGCCAAGATCTTATGGGCAGGGATTTGGGCAATCAGCCCCAGCATTTT
CASSQDLMGRDLGNQPQHF
>TRBV4-2|TRBJ2-7|few|TRBD2
TGTGCCAGCAGCCACGTCCGGGAGGGCCTCAACGAGCAGTACTTC
CASSHVREGLNEQYF
>TRBV2|TRBJ2-2|few|TRBD2
TGTGCCAGCAGTGCCCAGCGGGGGGCAACCGGGGAGCTGTTTTTT
CASSAQRGATGELFF
>TRBV27|TRBJ2-1|-|-
TGTGCCAGCAGGGGGGTCAGCTCCTACAATGAGCAGTTCTTC
CASRGVSSYNEQFF
>TRBV28|TRBJ2-7|many|-
TGTGCCAGCAGGCCCTCCGGGGGAACCTACGAGCAGTACTTC
CASRPSGGTYEQYF
>TRBV20-1|TRBJ1-5|-|-
TGCAGTGCTAGAGAGCCATGGGGGGGTCAGCCCCAGCATTTT
CSAREPWGGQPQHF
>TRBV7-9|TRBJ2-5|few|-
TGTGCCAGCAGCTTAACAGGGTCGCTGACCCAGTACTTC
CASSLTGSLTQYF
>TRBV6-2/TRBV6-3|TRBJ2-2|many|-
TGTGCCAGCCAGGCCCAATTAAACACCGGGGAGCTGTTTTTT
CASQAQLNTGELFF
>TRBV11-2|TRBJ2-5|few|TRBD2
TGTGCCAGCAGCCCAAGGGGACTAGCGGGAGTCAGCGGAGAGACCCAGTACTTC
CASSPRGLAGVSGETQYF
>TRBV5-5|TRBJ2-3|few|-
TGTGCCAGCAGCTTGCAGGGGGGCACTAGCACAGATACGCAGTATTTT
CASSLQGGTSTDTQYF
>TRBV27|TRBJ2-4|many|TRBD1
TGTGCCAGCAGTCTAACGAGTCGACAGGGAGACATTCAGTACTTC
CASSLTSRQGDIQYF
>TRBV7-2|TRBJ1-2|many|TRBD1
TGTGCCAGCAGCCTACAGGGGGGTCTCTATGGCTACACCTTC
CASSLQGGLYGYTF
>TRBV5-1|TRBJ2-2|-|TRBD1
TGCGCCAGCCACCCGGACAGGGTAACCGGGGAGCTGTTTTTT
CASHPDRVTGELFF
>TRBV5-1|TRBJ1-4|many|TRBD1
TGCGCCAGCAGCTTGGGGACAGGGGTGAATGAAAAACTGTTTTTT
CASSLGTGVNEKLFF
>TRBV6-1|TRBJ1-2|few|TRBD1
TGTGCCAGCAGTGATTGGGACAGGGGCTCCTGGAACTATGGCTACACCTTC
CASSDWDRGSWNYGYTF
>TRBV7-9|TRBJ2-1|-|TRBD2
TGTGCCAGCAGCCCCACACTAGCGGGCCAGTCCTACAATGAGCAGTTCTTC
CASSPTLAGQSYNEQFF
>TRBV7-6|TRBJ2-1|few|-
TGTGCCAGCAGCTCCGGCATGAGGGAGCAGTTCTTC
CASSSGMREQFF
>TRBV2|TRBJ2-5|few|-
TGTGCCAGCAGTGAAATCAAACTGGTTAAGGTGGAGACCCAGTACTTC
CASSEIKLVKVETQYF